The source of this TCR beta chain is a study of T cell responses to AZD1222 COVID-19 vaccine. The CDR3 runs to 13 residues. V was pared by 5 bases and J by 4 bases, with 3 bases of the junction left unmatched. Germline CDR1 and CDR2: SGHAT and FQNNGV. Method: immunoSEQ multiplex PCR; TCRdb's copy keeps in-frame clones and lacks some. The sample shows 70,000 to 95,000 clones, around nine tenths of them seen only once. This clone was counted a single time. This rearrangement joins TRBV11-2 to TRBJ1-2; 8 nucleotides align to TRBD1. Sequenced here: peripheral blood, sampled 28 days after the second AZD1222 dose. This receptor was obtained from an adult who received the AZD1222 COVID-19 vaccine. CDR3 coding DNA: TGTGCCAGCAGCCAGGGGGCGGTCTATGGCTACACCTTC. The encoded protein is CASSQGAVYGYTF.